This T cell receptor beta chain was identified in a study of cytotoxic CD8 clonotypes in ibrutinib-treated CLL. Looking at the study overall: Specimens for response were gathered following a median roughly eleven months of therapy, spanning 6 to 36.

Sequencing used immunoSEQ multiplex PCR; TCRdb keeps in-frame clones, though not all of them. Of approximately 84,000 clones in the sample, about 76% were seen once. This material consisted of PBMCs, taken after 12 months of ibrutinib treatment. The TCR sequence derives from a human donor with chronic lymphocytic leukemia.

The CDR3 sequence: CASSLSTASSHEQYF. CDR3 coding DNA: TGTGCCAGCAGTTTATCGACAGCGAGTAGCCACGAGCAGTACTTC. The chain is built from TRBV27 and TRBJ2-7; possibly TRBD1 for D (5 bases). The CDR3 has 15 amino acids. CDR1 MNHEY and CDR2 SMNVEV come from the germline V gene (reference sequence). V was trimmed by 0 bases and J by 5 bases, leaving 14 bases between them.